This T cell receptor beta chain was observed in a study of siplizumab effects on memory and regulatory T cells. Only in-frame clones appear in the TCRdb table, and some are missing; sequencing was by immunoSEQ multiplex PCR. The repertoire consists of some 100,000 clones, with 85% to 95% occurring once and the leading ten covering roughly 1.3%. The TCR was taken from a human donor in good health. What was sequenced was non-Treg CD4+ T cells sorted from blood.

In DNA, the CDR3 is TGTGCCAGCACCGATCCCGGGACAGCGTACCAAGAGACCCAGTACTTC. Its translation: CASTDPGTAYQETQYF. The chain carries TRBV5-5 and TRBJ2-5, with 7 bases matching TRBD1. The CDR3 is 16 amino acids. Germline V gene sequence: CDR1 SGHKS, CDR2 YYEKEE (reference sequence). Trimming took 6 bases from V and 0 from J; bases not matched to a gene: 11.